The clone carrying this T cell receptor beta chain was recorded many times. The source of the sample is a study of T-cell reconstitution after alpha-beta-depleted transplantation in children. TCRbeta library preparation incorporated unique molecular identifiers. TCRdb re-derived calls from the PCR reads in MiXCR, one entry per CDR3 protein. The repertoire holds 70,000 to 95,000 distinct CDR3 sequences, with 12% as singletons. This CDR3 comprises 15 residues. Germline CDR1 and CDR2: SGHRS and YFSETQ. The ends lost 0 bases at V and 3 bases at J; junction bases unmatched: 5. This chain links TRBV5-1 with TRBJ2-7; 8 positions agree with TRBD2. The source was PBMCs from the stem cell graft donor, collected from the stem cell graft. The clonotype comes from a human donor who donated a stem cell graft to a child with inherited bone marrow failure. CDR3 protein: CASSLEGGRSYEQYF. The CDR3 nucleotides read TGCGCCAGCAGCTTGGAGGGCGGGAGGAGCTACGAGCAGTACTTC.